Listed below are T cell receptor beta chains from one sample, sequenced in a study of blood T cell repertoires in COVID-19. Profiling relied on immunoSEQ multiplex PCR, and the TCRdb table lists in-frame clones only, not all of them. Found here are about 97,000 clones, 85% to 90% of them singletons; the top ten hold roughly 2%. Sequenced: peripheral blood. These receptors all come from a man aged 50 to 60 with COVID-19, enrolled during active disease. CDR3s include the opening cysteine and the closing phenylalanine or tryptophan. Each record gives: V gene, D gene, J gene, clone size, CDR3 DNA, CDR3 protein. A D gene is named only where the DNA matches it firmly. Clone size is not always given. Where it is, it says once, few, many or a class for expanded clones.

v_gene: TRBV4-1
d_gene: TRBD2
j_gene: TRBJ2-3
abundance: .
CDR3nt: TGCGCCAGCAGCCAAGGGAGCGGGGGACCAGATACGCAGTATTTT
CDR3aa: CASSQGSGGPDTQYF

v_gene: TRBV5-1
d_gene: .
j_gene: TRBJ2-7
abundance: .
CDR3nt: TGCGCCAGCAGCTTGATCGAAAACAGGTTTTCCTACGAGCAGTACTTC
CDR3aa: CASSLIENRFSYEQYF

v_gene: TRBV9
d_gene: .
j_gene: TRBJ2-2
abundance: .
CDR3nt: TGTGCCAGCAGCGTAGCGGAGCAGACGAACACCGGGGAGCTGTTTTTT
CDR3aa: CASSVAEQTNTGELFF

v_gene: TRBV5-1
d_gene: .
j_gene: TRBJ1-2
abundance: .
CDR3nt: TGCGCCAGCAGCTCCGGACAGACGTCTAACTATGGCTACACCTTC
CDR3aa: CASSSGQTSNYGYTF

v_gene: TRBV15
d_gene: .
j_gene: TRBJ1-2
abundance: .
CDR3nt: TGTGCCACCAGCAGAGACAGGTGGGTCGACTATGGCTACACCTTC
CDR3aa: CATSRDRWVDYGYTF

v_gene: TRBV5-1
d_gene: .
j_gene: TRBJ1-2
abundance: many
CDR3nt: TGCGCCAGCAGCTTGGAACAGTATGGCTACACCTTC
CDR3aa: CASSLEQYGYTF

v_gene: TRBV11-3
d_gene: TRBD2
j_gene: TRBJ2-2
abundance: .
CDR3nt: TGTGCCAGCAGCCATAGCGGGGGTAACACCGGGGAGCTGTTTTTT
CDR3aa: CASSHSGGNTGELFF

v_gene: TRBV30
d_gene: .
j_gene: TRBJ2-1
abundance: .
CDR3nt: TGTGCCTGGAGCCTTCTAGCTTACAATGAGCAGTTCTTC
CDR3aa: CAWSLLAYNEQFF

v_gene: TRBV21-1
d_gene: .
j_gene: TRBJ1-4
abundance: once
CDR3nt: TGTGCCAGCAGCAAAGGGGGGGGAGTTCGTGAAAAACTGTTTTTT
CDR3aa: CASSKGGGVREKLFF

v_gene: TRBV5-1
d_gene: TRBD1
j_gene: TRBJ1-1
abundance: once
CDR3nt: TGCGCCAGCAGCCAGAGACAGGGGGCGCAAAGCACTGAAGCTTTCTTT
CDR3aa: CASSQRQGAQSTEAFF

v_gene: TRBV7-9
d_gene: .
j_gene: TRBJ2-3
abundance: .
CDR3nt: TGTGCCAGCAGCCGGGACTCAACAGATACGCAGTATTTT
CDR3aa: CASSRDSTDTQYF

v_gene: TRBV5-4
d_gene: TRBD1
j_gene: TRBJ1-1
abundance: .
CDR3nt: TGTGCCAGCAGCTTGGAGGGGGCCAGGGGCCCTGAAGCTTTCTTT
CDR3aa: CASSLEGARGPEAFF

v_gene: TRBV12-5
d_gene: .
j_gene: TRBJ1-5
abundance: few
CDR3nt: TGTGCTAGTGGGCCTCCGCGCGGGGCTTTGGGTCAGCCCCAGCATTTT
CDR3aa: CASGPPRGALGQPQHF

v_gene: TRBV30
d_gene: .
j_gene: TRBJ1-5
abundance: .
CDR3nt: TGTGCCTGGAGTGTACGAGAAAATCAGCCCCAGCATTTT
CDR3aa: CAWSVRENQPQHF

v_gene: TRBV4-1
d_gene: TRBD2
j_gene: TRBJ2-1
abundance: .
CDR3nt: TGCGCCAGCCAACCAAATCCAGGGCGGGGGGGTATATCCTACAATGAGCAGTTCTTC
CDR3aa: CASQPNPGRGGISYNEQFF

v_gene: TRBV6-6
d_gene: TRBD1
j_gene: TRBJ1-4
abundance: .
CDR3nt: TGTGCCAGCAGCTTACAGGGGGCGACTAATGAAAAACTGTTTTTT
CDR3aa: CASSLQGATNEKLFF

v_gene: TRBV28
d_gene: TRBD1
j_gene: TRBJ1-2
abundance: .
CDR3nt: TGTGCCAGCAGTCCACCCCCCGGGACAGGCCCGAACTATGGCTACACCTTC
CDR3aa: CASSPPPGTGPNYGYTF

v_gene: TRBV11-2
d_gene: .
j_gene: TRBJ1-1
abundance: .
CDR3nt: TGTGCCAGCAGCTTAGATCCAGGCTTCACTGAAGCTTTCTTT
CDR3aa: CASSLDPGFTEAFF

v_gene: TRBV15
d_gene: .
j_gene: TRBJ1-2
abundance: .
CDR3nt: TGTGCCACCCGGATCGACAGGCCCGCTAACTATGGCTACACCTTC
CDR3aa: CATRIDRPANYGYTF

v_gene: TRBV9
d_gene: .
j_gene: TRBJ1-2
abundance: .
CDR3nt: TGTGCCAGCAGCCCTCGACAGTGGACTACCTATGGCTACACCTTC
CDR3aa: CASSPRQWTTYGYTF

v_gene: TRBV5-1
d_gene: .
j_gene: TRBJ2-7
abundance: .
CDR3nt: TGCGCCAGCAGAATAGGCGGGGACTCCTACGAGCAGTACTTC
CDR3aa: CASRIGGDSYEQYF

v_gene: TRBV27
d_gene: .
j_gene: TRBJ2-1
abundance: .
CDR3nt: TGTGCCAGCAGTTCAAGGGACATCGCCTGGGGCTCCTACAATGAGCAGTTCTTC
CDR3aa: CASSSRDIAWGSYNEQFF

v_gene: TRBV18
d_gene: TRBD2
j_gene: TRBJ2-3
abundance: .
CDR3nt: TGTGCCAGCTCACGGGCGGGACTAGCGGAACGTGATACGCAGTATTTT
CDR3aa: CASSRAGLAERDTQYF

v_gene: TRBV12-3/TRBV12-4
d_gene: .
j_gene: TRBJ1-3
abundance: .
CDR3nt: TGTGCCAGCAGTGGTGGCCTGGGAAACACCATATATTTT
CDR3aa: CASSGGLGNTIYF

v_gene: TRBV10-1
d_gene: .
j_gene: TRBJ2-1
abundance: few
CDR3nt: TGCGCCAGCAGTCGAGCCGGGAACGATGAGCAGTTCTTC
CDR3aa: CASSRAGNDEQFF

v_gene: TRBV2
d_gene: .
j_gene: TRBJ1-4
abundance: .
CDR3nt: TGTGCCAGCAGTGGGGGCCAGACAAAACTGTTTTTT
CDR3aa: CASSGGQTKLFF

v_gene: TRBV7-3
d_gene: TRBD1
j_gene: TRBJ1-1
abundance: few
CDR3nt: TGTGCCAGCAGCCGCGGACAGGCGAACACTGAAGCTTTCTTT
CDR3aa: CASSRGQANTEAFF

v_gene: TRBV5-1
d_gene: .
j_gene: TRBJ1-2
abundance: once
CDR3nt: TGCGCCAGCAGCTTTGCCCAGAACTATGGCTACACCTTC
CDR3aa: CASSFAQNYGYTF

v_gene: TRBV2
d_gene: .
j_gene: TRBJ1-2
abundance: .
CDR3nt: TGTGCCAGCAGTACCCGGGAGAGTGGCTACACCTTC
CDR3aa: CASSTRESGYTF

v_gene: TRBV6-5
d_gene: .
j_gene: TRBJ1-2
abundance: once
CDR3nt: TGTGCCAGCAGTTACGATAGACAGAGCTATGGCTACACCTTC
CDR3aa: CASSYDRQSYGYTF

v_gene: TRBV5-1
d_gene: .
j_gene: TRBJ2-7
abundance: .
CDR3nt: TGCGCCAGCAGCTCCGGGGTCAGCTACGAGCAGTACTTC
CDR3aa: CASSSGVSYEQYF

v_gene: TRBV5-1
d_gene: .
j_gene: TRBJ1-2
abundance: once
CDR3nt: TGCGCCAGCAGCTATTTCGGCGGTACTAACTATGGCTACACCTTC
CDR3aa: CASSYFGGTNYGYTF

v_gene: TRBV4-1
d_gene: .
j_gene: TRBJ1-2
abundance: .
CDR3nt: TGCGCCAGCAGCCAAGATGGACAAAATAACTATGGCTACACCTTC
CDR3aa: CASSQDGQNNYGYTF